This is a list of T cell receptor beta chains from one sample in a study of blood T cells in healthy people across ages. TCRdb passed the 5' RACE reads through MiXCR, listing each CDR3 protein once. Among some 750,000 distinct CDR3 sequences listed, 22% were seen once. Sample: blood. The receptors originated from a man aged 65 to 85 in good health. Both conserved end residues are part of each CDR3. The order of the fields is clone size, J gene, D gene, V gene, CDR3 protein, CDR3 DNA. The D gene is left open where the match is weak. Clone size is stated in some rows and not others, as once, few, many or a class when expanded.

. | TRBJ2-5 | TRBD2 | TRBV13 | CASSSSLLSGSHQETQYF | TGTGCCAGCAGCTCGTCCCTCCTTAGCGGGAGCCATCAAGAGACCCAGTACTTC
few | TRBJ2-3 | TRBD2 | TRBV20-1 | CSARAPSGRDTQYF | TGCAGTGCTAGAGCTCCTAGCGGGAGGGATACGCAGTATTTT
. | TRBJ2-1 | . | TRBV20-1 | CSGRGRGRSEQFF | TGCAGTGGCAGGGGCAGGGGACGTAGTGAGCAGTTCTTC
. | TRBJ1-5 | TRBD1 | TRBV3-1 | CASSQEDRGLSQPQHF | TGTGCCAGCAGCCAGGAAGACAGGGGGCTAAGTCAGCCCCAGCATTTT
. | TRBJ1-1 | . | TRBV24-1 | CATSDLARREAFF | TGTGCCACCAGTGATCTTGCCCGCAGGGAAGCTTTCTTT
. | TRBJ2-1 | . | TRBV30 | CAWSEEAVFYNEQFF | TGTGCCTGGAGTGAGGAAGCGGTCTTCTACAATGAGCAGTTCTTC
few | TRBJ2-1 | TRBD1 | TRBV5-5 | CAGSLGQLSYNEQFF | TGTGCCGGCAGCTTGGGACAGTTATCCTACAATGAGCAGTTCTTC
once | TRBJ2-1 | TRBD2 | TRBV20-1 | CSARVGGNYNEQFF | TGCAGTGCTAGAGTGGGAGGGAACTACAATGAGCAGTTCTTC
. | TRBJ2-7 | . | TRBV28 | CASRDGYEQYF | TGTGCCAGCAGGGACGGATACGAGCAGTACTTC
few | TRBJ1-1 | TRBD1 | TRBV4-3 | CASSQAQGVGTEAFF | TGCGCCAGCAGCCAAGCCCAGGGGGTTGGGACTGAAGCTTTCTTT
. | TRBJ1-2 | . | TRBV12-3/TRBV12-4 | CASSLRGANYGYTF | TGTGCCAGCAGTTTGAGGGGAGCTAACTATGGCTACACCTTC
few | TRBJ2-7 | . | TRBV20-1 | CSASVSRGEGQYF | TGCAGTGCTAGTGTCTCCCGGGGTGAGGGGCAGTACTTC
. | TRBJ2-7 | . | TRBV28 | CTSSFGTSYEQYF | TGTACCAGCAGTTTCGGGACATCCTACGAGCAGTACTTC
once | TRBJ2-1 | . | TRBV20-1 | CSAWGAGRPYNEQFF | TGCAGTGCTTGGGGGGCCGGTAGGCCCTACAATGAGCAGTTCTTC
. | TRBJ1-2 | . | TRBV9 | CASSPGSPQGGGYTF | TGTGCCAGCAGCCCCGGGTCTCCCCAGGGAGGCGGCTACACCTTC
. | TRBJ2-1 | TRBD2 | TRBV5-1 | CASSLEGGRAVDEQFF | TGCGCCAGCAGCTTGGAAGGCGGGAGGGCCGTAGATGAGCAGTTCTTC
. | TRBJ1-2 | TRBD1 | TRBV7-2 | CASSWGQGQGYGYTF | TGTGCCAGCAGCTGGGGACAGGGTCAGGGCTATGGCTACACCTTC
. | TRBJ2-3 | . | TRBV7-2 | CASSLDVLGTDTQYF | TGTGCCAGCAGCTTAGATGTACTCGGGACAGATACGCAGTATTTT
. | TRBJ2-3 | TRBD2 | TRBV29-1 | CSAQRERRDTQYF | TGCAGCGCCCAGCGGGAGAGGAGAGATACGCAGTATTTT
few | TRBJ2-5 | . | TRBV29-1 | CSVDEGGQETQYF | TGCAGCGTTGATGAAGGGGGCCAAGAGACCCAGTACTTC
few | TRBJ2-2 | . | TRBV20-1 | CSASPTRGGTGELFF | TGCAGTGCTAGCCCGACAAGAGGAGGCACCGGGGAGCTGTTTTTT
few | TRBJ2-1 | . | TRBV7-2 | CASSSTTRARNEQFF | TGTGCCAGCAGCTCTACGACTAGGGCGCGGAATGAGCAGTTCTTC
few | TRBJ1-2 | . | TRBV6-5 | CASSYPAGTGYGYTF | TGTGCCAGCAGTTACCCGGCCGGGACCGGCTATGGCTACACCTTC
few | TRBJ2-3 | TRBD2 | TRBV10-3 | CAISEGTSGGAVTQYF | TGTGCCATCAGTGAGGGGACTAGCGGGGGGGCGGTTACGCAGTATTTT
. | TRBJ2-3 | . | TRBV7-3 | CASSSYREDTQYF | TGTGCCAGCAGCTCATACAGGGAAGATACGCAGTATTTT
. | TRBJ1-2 | . | TRBV10-2 | CASSVGDGANYGYTF | TGCGCCAGCAGTGTAGGGGACGGAGCTAACTATGGCTACACCTTC
many | TRBJ1-1 | . | TRBV9 | CASSESLSAEVRVNTEAFF | TGTGCCAGCAGCGAGTCCCTGTCCGCCGAGGTTCGGGTGAACACTGAAGCTTTCTTT
few | TRBJ2-7 | . | TRBV6-1 | CASSEGRGSEQYF | TGTGCCAGCAGTGAAGGTCGGGGGTCCGAGCAGTACTTC
many | TRBJ2-3 | TRBD2 | TRBV9 | CASNRLADTDTQYF | TGTGCCAGCAATAGGCTAGCGGACACAGATACGCAGTATTTT
. | TRBJ1-5 | . | TRBV6-6 | CASRDHRTNQPQHF | TGTGCCAGCAGGGACCATAGGACCAATCAGCCCCAGCATTTT
. | TRBJ2-2 | . | TRBV5-1 | CASKWGPGDGELFF | TGCGCCAGCAAATGGGGTCCCGGGGACGGGGAGCTGTTTTTT
. | TRBJ2-7 | . | TRBV20-1 | CSAQGLGLLSYEQYF | TGCAGTGCCCAGGGCCTGGGACTTCTTTCCTACGAGCAGTACTTC
. | TRBJ1-5 | TRBD1 | TRBV19 | CASSPPGQRNQPQHF | TGTGCCAGTAGTCCCCCGGGACAGAGAAATCAGCCCCAGCATTTT
few | TRBJ1-4 | . | TRBV5-1 | CASSLDSTGNEKLFF | TGCGCCAGCAGCCTGGACAGCACGGGGAATGAAAAACTGTTTTTT
many | TRBJ1-5 | TRBD1 | TRBV24-1 | CATSETGALDQPQHF | TGTGCCACCAGCGAGACAGGGGCGCTGGATCAGCCCCAGCATTTT
. | TRBJ2-5 | TRBD2 | TRBV4-2 | CASSQTTAGGGETQYF | TGTGCCAGCAGCCAAACAACAGCGGGGGGTGGAGAGACCCAGTACTTC
. | TRBJ1-1 | . | TRBV7-9 | CASTGDGGDTEAFF | TGTGCCAGCACCGGGGACGGAGGAGACACTGAAGCTTTCTTT
few | TRBJ1-1 | . | TRBV7-8 | CASSFLPPAEALF | TGTGCCAGCAGCTTCTTGCCCCCCGCTGAAGCTCTCTTT
. | TRBJ2-7 | . | TRBV29-1 | CSVATNGDYEQYF | TGCAGCGTTGCAACGAACGGAGATTACGAGCAGTACTTC
once | TRBJ2-7 | TRBD1 | TRBV5-1 | CASSPGTGENEQYF | TGCGCCAGCAGTCCCGGGACAGGGGAGAACGAGCAGTACTTC
few | TRBJ1-4 | . | TRBV28 | CASTGTLGANEKLFF | TGTGCCAGCACCGGGACATTGGGGGCTAATGAAAAACTGTTTTTT
. | TRBJ1-2 | . | TRBV7-3 | CASSLDRTNYGYTF | TGTGCCAGCAGCTTAGACAGGACTAACTATGGCTACACCTTC
few | TRBJ1-4 | . | TRBV19 | CASSITGTREKLFF | TGTGCCAGTAGTATAACCGGGACGAGAGAAAAACTGTTTTTT
. | TRBJ1-1 | TRBD1 | TRBV3-1 | CASSPTGGFGGDTEAFF | TGTGCCAGCAGCCCCACAGGGGGTTTTGGTGGGGACACTGAAGCTTTCTTT
few | TRBJ2-1 | . | TRBV10-3 | CATAGSNNEQFF | TGTGCCACCGCCGGGTCTAACAATGAGCAGTTCTTC
few | TRBJ2-2 | . | TRBV6-6 | CASRDGTTGELFF | TGTGCCAGCAGGGACGGGACGACCGGGGAGCTGTTTTTT
few | TRBJ2-5 | . | TRBV7-2 | CASCRVIQETQYF | TGTGCCAGCTGTCGGGTAATCCAAGAGACCCAGTACTTC
few | TRBJ2-7 | . | TRBV14 | CASSQERTGQQYF | TGTGCCAGCAGCCAAGAGCGTACAGGACAGCAGTACTTC
. | TRBJ1-4 | . | TRBV7-9 | CASSLGDSRGNEKLFF | TGTGCCAGCAGCTTAGGAGACAGCCGGGGTAATGAAAAACTGTTTTTT
. | TRBJ2-6 | . | TRBV20-1 | CSARALDVLTF | TGCAGTGCTAGGGCCCTGGACGTCCTGACTTTC
few | TRBJ1-2 | . | TRBV12-3/TRBV12-4 | CASSLVADFFGYTF | TGTGCCAGCAGTTTGGTGGCAGACTTCTTTGGCTACACCTTC
few | TRBJ1-6 | . | TRBV6-1 | CASKTGDSPLHF | TGTGCCAGCAAGACCGGGGATTCACCCCTCCACTTT
few | TRBJ1-3 | TRBD1 | TRBV12-3/TRBV12-4 | CASTRDRVGDTIYF | TGTGCCAGCACCCGGGACAGGGTAGGAGACACCATATATTTT
. | TRBJ2-7 | TRBD1 | TRBV28 | CASSLPGQGLYEQYF | TGTGCCAGCAGTCTTCCGGGACAGGGGCTCTACGAGCAGTACTTC
few | TRBJ1-2 | . | TRBV29-1 | CSVEGRHGYTF | TGCAGCGTTGAAGGCAGGCATGGCTACACCTTC